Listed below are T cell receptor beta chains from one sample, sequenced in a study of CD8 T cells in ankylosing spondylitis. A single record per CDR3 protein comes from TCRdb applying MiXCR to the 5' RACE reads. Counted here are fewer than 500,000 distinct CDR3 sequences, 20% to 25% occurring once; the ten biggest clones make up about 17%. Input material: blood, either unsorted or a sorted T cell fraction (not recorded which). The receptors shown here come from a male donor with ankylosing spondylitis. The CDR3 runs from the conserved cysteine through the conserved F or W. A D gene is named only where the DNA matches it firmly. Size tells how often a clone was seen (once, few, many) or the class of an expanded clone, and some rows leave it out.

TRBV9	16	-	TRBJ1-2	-	CASSVAGRAPVGGYTF	TGTGCCAGCAGCGTAGCCGGACGAGCTCCAGTAGGTGGCTACACCTTC
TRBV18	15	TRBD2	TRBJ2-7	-	CASSPLAGGLYEQYF	TGTGCCAGCTCACCGCTAGCGGGAGGGCTCTACGAGCAGTACTTC
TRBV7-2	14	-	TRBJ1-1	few	CASSIDRMNTEAFF	TGTGCCAGCAGCATCGACAGAATGAACACTGAAGCTTTCTTT
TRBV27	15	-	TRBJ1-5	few	CASSSFGGNNQPQHF	TGTGCCAGCAGTTCCTTTGGAGGGAACAATCAGCCCCAGCATTTT
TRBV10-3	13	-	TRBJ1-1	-	CAIRLQVNTEAFF	TGTGCCATCAGACTACAGGTGAACACTGAAGCTTTCTTT
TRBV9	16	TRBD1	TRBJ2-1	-	CASSETTGGSYNEQFF	TGTGCCAGCAGCGAGACAACAGGGGGCTCCTACAATGAGCAGTTCTTC
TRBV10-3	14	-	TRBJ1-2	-	CAISEFYREYGYTF	TGTGCCATCAGTGAGTTTTACAGGGAGTATGGCTACACCTTC
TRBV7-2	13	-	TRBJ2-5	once	CASSFGPSETQYF	TGTGCCAGCAGCTTCGGCCCGTCGGAGACCCAGTACTTC
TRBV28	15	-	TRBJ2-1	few	CASTSGDTRFFEQFF	TGTGCCAGCACCTCCGGCGACACGCGGTTTTTTGAGCAGTTCTTC
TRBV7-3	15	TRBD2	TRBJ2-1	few	CASSLASGKFNEQFF	TGTGCCAGCAGCTTAGCTAGCGGGAAGTTCAATGAGCAGTTCTTC